The rows below give T cell receptor beta chains drawn from one sample of a study of shared clonotypes between healthy human individuals. Here immunoSEQ multiplex PCR was the method, and the copy in TCRdb shows in-frame clones only, minus some. The top ten clones hold approximately 1.5% of a sample with approximately 980,000 clones, more than 75% of them seen once. The sample was memory CD4+ T cells sorted from blood. These receptors were collected from a man in his late teens or twenties in good health. Both conserved end residues are part of each CDR3. Each record gives: clone size, V gene, D gene, J gene, CDR3 protein, CDR3 DNA. A D gene is named only where the DNA matches it firmly. Size is stated for part of the rows, as once, few or many counts, or as a class when the clone is expanded.

abundance: -; v_gene: TRBV6-1; d_gene: -; j_gene: TRBJ1-1; CDR3aa: CASSEVMGAGTEAFF; CDR3nt: TGTGCCAGCAGTGAAGTCATGGGGGCTGGGACTGAAGCTTTCTTT
abundance: -; v_gene: TRBV30; d_gene: TRBD1; j_gene: TRBJ1-3; CDR3aa: CAWTSGGRNTIYF; CDR3nt: TGTGCCTGGACGTCAGGGGGAAGAAACACCATATATTTT
abundance: once; v_gene: TRBV5-4; d_gene: -; j_gene: TRBJ1-5; CDR3aa: CASSPDAGGNQPQHF; CDR3nt: TGTGCCAGCAGCCCCGATGCAGGGGGCAATCAGCCCCAGCATTTT
abundance: -; v_gene: TRBV6-5; d_gene: TRBD1; j_gene: TRBJ2-1; CDR3aa: CASRTGGAYNEQFF; CDR3nt: TGTGCCAGCAGAACAGGGGGAGCCTACAATGAGCAGTTCTTC
abundance: -; v_gene: TRBV6-1; d_gene: TRBD1; j_gene: TRBJ1-6; CDR3aa: CASSATGVGSPLHF; CDR3nt: TGTGCCAGCAGTGCCACAGGGGTCGGTTCACCCCTCCACTTT
abundance: -; v_gene: TRBV10-3; d_gene: -; j_gene: TRBJ2-2; CDR3aa: CAISESIGNTGELFF; CDR3nt: TGTGCCATCAGTGAGTCGATAGGAAACACCGGGGAGCTGTTTTTT
abundance: -; v_gene: TRBV5-5; d_gene: TRBD1; j_gene: TRBJ1-1; CDR3aa: CASSPGQGRTEAFF; CDR3nt: TGTGCCAGCAGCCCCGGACAGGGTAGGACTGAAGCTTTCTTT
abundance: -; v_gene: TRBV5-4; d_gene: -; j_gene: TRBJ2-2; CDR3aa: CASSLLVGNTGELFF; CDR3nt: TGTGCCAGCAGCTTGTTGGTGGGAAACACCGGGGAGCTGTTTTTT
abundance: once; v_gene: TRBV20-1; d_gene: -; j_gene: TRBJ2-3; CDR3aa: CSATRSDTQYF; CDR3nt: TGCAGTGCCACCAGGTCAGATACGCAGTATTTT
abundance: -; v_gene: TRBV5-1; d_gene: TRBD2; j_gene: TRBJ2-1; CDR3aa: CASSLPPSGGYNEQFF; CDR3nt: TGCGCCAGCAGCTTGCCCCCTAGCGGGGGATACAATGAGCAGTTCTTC
abundance: -; v_gene: TRBV7-9; d_gene: -; j_gene: TRBJ1-6; CDR3aa: CASRDGGAGSPLHF; CDR3nt: TGTGCCAGCAGGGACGGGGGGGCAGGATCACCCCTCCACTTT
abundance: -; v_gene: TRBV2; d_gene: -; j_gene: TRBJ1-2; CDR3aa: CASSARGSGYTF; CDR3nt: TGTGCCAGCAGTGCGAGGGGATCCGGCTACACCTTC
abundance: -; v_gene: TRBV7-9; d_gene: -; j_gene: TRBJ1-5; CDR3aa: CASSLEGGGQPQHF; CDR3nt: TGTGCCAGCAGCTTAGAGGGGGGTGGACAGCCCCAGCATTTT
abundance: -; v_gene: TRBV7-9; d_gene: TRBD2; j_gene: TRBJ2-1; CDR3aa: CASRNPGLAGSYNEQFF; CDR3nt: TGTGCCAGCAGAAACCCGGGGCTAGCGGGTTCCTACAATGAGCAGTTCTTC
abundance: -; v_gene: TRBV29-1; d_gene: TRBD1; j_gene: TRBJ2-1; CDR3aa: CSVATTGAEQFF; CDR3nt: TGCAGCGTGGCGACGACAGGGGCTGAGCAGTTCTTC
abundance: once; v_gene: TRBV13; d_gene: -; j_gene: TRBJ1-5; CDR3aa: CASSLPLTGAIYQPQHF; CDR3nt: TGTGCCAGCAGCTTACCCCTCACTGGGGCCATTTACCAGCCCCAGCATTTT
abundance: -; v_gene: TRBV6-6; d_gene: -; j_gene: TRBJ1-1; CDR3aa: CASSYQTGLAEAFF; CDR3nt: TGTGCCAGCAGTTACCAGACAGGCCTAGCTGAAGCTTTCTTT
abundance: few; v_gene: TRBV30; d_gene: -; j_gene: TRBJ2-7; CDR3aa: CAWSGRVWAGEQYF; CDR3nt: TGTGCCTGGAGTGGCCGGGTGTGGGCGGGCGAGCAGTACTTC
abundance: -; v_gene: TRBV28; d_gene: -; j_gene: TRBJ2-2; CDR3aa: CASSLTAGELFF; CDR3nt: TGTGCCAGCAGTTTAACGGCCGGGGAGCTGTTTTTT
abundance: -; v_gene: TRBV7-2; d_gene: TRBD2; j_gene: TRBJ2-5; CDR3aa: CASSPLTSGKETQYF; CDR3nt: TGTGCCAGCAGCCCACTGACTAGCGGTAAAGAGACCCAGTACTTC
abundance: -; v_gene: TRBV6-1; d_gene: -; j_gene: TRBJ2-3; CDR3aa: CASSERFTKGSRTDTQYF; CDR3nt: TGTGCCAGCAGTGAGAGGTTTACGAAAGGTTCAAGGACAGATACGCAGTATTTT
abundance: -; v_gene: TRBV28; d_gene: -; j_gene: TRBJ2-7; CDR3aa: CASSPHTVGHEQYF; CDR3nt: TGTGCCAGCAGTCCCCACACGGTAGGGCACGAGCAGTACTTC
abundance: once; v_gene: TRBV5-4; d_gene: TRBD1; j_gene: TRBJ2-2; CDR3aa: CASSKRDRGQNTGELFF; CDR3nt: TGTGCCAGCAGCAAGAGGGACAGGGGACAAAACACCGGGGAGCTGTTTTTT
abundance: -; v_gene: TRBV5-4; d_gene: TRBD2; j_gene: TRBJ2-2; CDR3aa: CASSSGPTSGTPRNTGELFF; CDR3nt: TGTGCCAGCAGCTCCGGTCCGACTAGCGGGACCCCCCGGAACACCGGGGAGCTGTTTTTT
abundance: -; v_gene: TRBV5-4; d_gene: TRBD2; j_gene: TRBJ2-5; CDR3aa: CASSVGSSGGARETQYF; CDR3nt: TGTGCCAGCAGCGTGGGGAGTAGCGGGGGGGCCCGGGAGACCCAGTACTTC
abundance: once; v_gene: TRBV9; d_gene: TRBD1; j_gene: TRBJ1-1; CDR3aa: CASSGRDRGKNTEAFF; CDR3nt: TGTGCCAGCAGCGGACGGGACAGAGGGAAGAACACTGAAGCTTTCTTT
abundance: few; v_gene: TRBV27; d_gene: -; j_gene: TRBJ2-7; CDR3aa: CASRQQGFDYEQYF; CDR3nt: TGTGCCAGCAGACAACAGGGCTTTGACTACGAGCAGTACTTC
abundance: -; v_gene: TRBV4-1; d_gene: TRBD1; j_gene: TRBJ2-3; CDR3aa: CASSQEGTGGIDTQYF; CDR3nt: TGCGCCAGCAGCCAAGAGGGGACAGGGGGCATAGATACGCAGTATTTT
abundance: -; v_gene: TRBV6-5; d_gene: -; j_gene: TRBJ1-1; CDR3aa: CASSYDYSRSEAFF; CDR3nt: TGTGCCAGCAGTTATGATTACAGCCGCTCTGAAGCTTTCTTT
abundance: -; v_gene: TRBV5-1; d_gene: TRBD2; j_gene: TRBJ2-3; CDR3aa: CASSNLAGDTDTQYF; CDR3nt: TGCGCCAGCAGCAACCTAGCGGGGGACACAGATACGCAGTATTTT
abundance: once; v_gene: TRBV6-1; d_gene: TRBD1; j_gene: TRBJ2-2; CDR3aa: CASSALSGGGELFF; CDR3nt: TGTGCCAGCAGTGCCCTTTCAGGGGGCGGGGAGCTGTTTTTT
abundance: -; v_gene: TRBV7-2; d_gene: -; j_gene: TRBJ1-5; CDR3aa: CASSLAGWGNQPQHF; CDR3nt: TGTGCCAGCAGCTTAGCGGGGTGGGGCAATCAGCCCCAGCATTTT
abundance: -; v_gene: TRBV18; d_gene: -; j_gene: TRBJ1-1; CDR3aa: CASSSAGAEAFF; CDR3nt: TGTGCCAGCTCCTCTGCGGGCGCTGAAGCTTTCTTT
abundance: -; v_gene: TRBV7-9; d_gene: -; j_gene: TRBJ2-5; CDR3aa: CASSSVEGTQYF; CDR3nt: TGTGCCAGCAGCTCCGTCGAAGGGACCCAGTACTTC
abundance: -; v_gene: TRBV30; d_gene: TRBD1; j_gene: TRBJ2-3; CDR3aa: CAWSVQTGETDTQYF; CDR3nt: TGTGCCTGGAGTGTACAAACAGGGGAGACAGATACGCAGTATTTT
abundance: -; v_gene: TRBV6-1; d_gene: TRBD2; j_gene: TRBJ2-7; CDR3aa: CAISSGTSGYEQYF; CDR3nt: TGTGCCATTTCGTCCGGGACTAGCGGCTACGAGCAGTACTTC
abundance: many; v_gene: TRBV18; d_gene: TRBD1; j_gene: TRBJ1-1; CDR3aa: CASSSTTGVNTEAFF; CDR3nt: TGTGCCAGCTCATCTACGACAGGGGTGAACACTGAAGCTTTCTTT